This entry is about one T cell receptor (beta chain). Germline lookup yields CDR1 SEHNR and CDR2 FQNEAQ (reference sequence). The CDR3 is 13 amino acids. V was clipped by 1 base and J by 9 bases, with 10 bases between them. These data originate in a study of OX40 agonist ivuxolimab in advanced cancers. Libraries were prepared by immunoSEQ multiplex PCR; TCRdb keeps only in-frame clonotypes and omits some of them. The data show 65,000 to 90,000 clones, with 84% seen just once and 2.5% to 3% held by the top ten. The receptor's source is an adult with an advanced solid tumor such as melanoma, head and neck, liver or kidney cancer. The chain uses TRBV7-9 and TRBJ1-5; no clear D gene. Sequenced here: CD4+ or CD8+ T cells sorted from blood, sampled in a trial of the OX40 agonist ivuxolimab. The CDR3 loop reads CASSLGAARPQHF. CDR3 DNA sequence: TGTGCCAGCAGCTTAGGGGCAGCCCGGCCCCAGCATTTT.